The 10 T cell receptor beta chains below come from one sample, sequenced in a study of T cells in Graves' hyperthyroidism and ophthalmopathy. The investigators amplified TCR beta CDR3 regions from RNA transcripts. During a first-round RT-PCR of the TCR CDR3, the HTBI primer set was used. TCRdb re-called the multiplex PCR reads through MiXCR, storing one row per CDR3 protein. The sample lists 300,000 to 450,000 distinct CDR3 sequences, 20% to 30% occurring once. The sequenced material came from blood. Receptors were obtained from a man in his fifties with Graves' hyperthyroidism.

This clonotype was picked up a small number of times. V usage is TRBV7-2 and J usage is TRBJ2-7, with D uncertain. Deletions cut 10 bases from V and 6 bases from J, with 22 bases between. Looked up from germline, CDR1 is SGHTA and CDR2 is FQGNSA. This CDR3 spans 14 amino acids. CDR3 protein: CATRKVSYDIEQYF. The DNA of the CDR3 is TGTGCCACCCGGAAGGTCTCCTACGATATCGAGCAGTACTTC.

This clonotype was counted only a few times. The genes are TRBV20-1 and TRBJ1-4; the D is unclear. V was clipped by 0 bases and J by 6 bases, with 11 bases between them. This CDR3 comprises 14 residues. Germline CDR1 is DFQATT and CDR2 is SNEGSKA (reference sequence). The CDR3 region is CSARDRRWDEKLFF. The CDR3 DNA reads as TGCAGTGCTAGAGATCGGAGGTGGGATGAAAAACTGTTTTTT.

The chain couples TRBV20-1 to TRBJ2-1; 9 nucleotides line up with TRBD2. The germline V gene encodes CDR1 DFQATT and CDR2 SNEGSKA (reference sequence). V was clipped by 5 bases and J by 8 bases; unmatched bases: 13. This CDR3 contains 15 residues. The CDR3 DNA follows: TGCAGTGCTCCTATGGGTAGCGGGAGTAGGGATGAGCAGTTCTTC. This translates into CSAPMGSGSRDEQFF.

This clonotype was seen at least ten times. The chain has TRBV11-2 and TRBJ2-1; 8 nucleotides line up with TRBD2. The CDR3 has 15 residues. CDR1 is SGHAT and CDR2 is FQNNGV in the germline V gene. V lost 5 bases to trimming and J lost 5 bases; unmatched junction nucleotides: 8. CDR3 sequence reads: CASSAGLARHNEQFF. CDR3 coding DNA: TGTGCCAGCAGCGCCGGACTAGCACGCCACAATGAGCAGTTCTTC.

This clonotype was counted ten times or more. The V and J genes are TRBV28 and TRBJ1-5; tentatively, D is TRBD1 (6 bases). The CDR3 contains 17 residues. From germline, CDR1 is MDHEN and CDR2 SYDVKM. V was pared by 5 bases and J by 11 bases, with 28 bases between. In DNA, the CDR3 is TGTGCCAGCAGTCCTCCCAGGGGTTCACCGTCTGGTTGGACCCAGCATTTT. It translates to CASSPPRGSPSGWTQHF.

In this sample, this clonotype turned up a few times. The chain is built from TRBV6-1 and TRBJ2-2, with unresolved D. CDR3 length equals 12 residues. Germline lookup yields CDR1 MNHNS and CDR2 SASEGT. The V end lost 8 bases, the J end lost 5 bases, and 9 bases lay between the germline ends. CDR3 DNA sequence: TGTGCCAGCTCCCATGGTACCGGGGAGCTGTTTTTT. It specifies CASSHGTGELFF.

The chain is built from TRBV3-1 and TRBJ1-3; TRBD1 agrees at 7 bases. The CDR3 has 14 amino acids. The V segment lost 2 bases and the J segment 8 bases; nucleotides outside the gene matches: 6. CDR1 is LGHDT, CDR2 YNNKEL, per germline (reference sequence). CDR3 protein: CASSQSGGADTIYF. The CDR3, as DNA: TGTGCCAGCAGCCAATCAGGGGGAGCAGACACCATATATTTT.

The J gene is TRBJ1-1, the V gene TRBV3-1, with D possibly TRBD1 on 5 matching bases. The CDR3 runs 13 residues. V was pared by 7 bases and J by 11 bases, with 20 bases between. The germline CDR1 and CDR2 sequences are LGHDT and YNNKEL (reference sequence). CDR3 protein: CASTPPGMGNAFF. CDR3 nucleotides: TGTGCCAGCACCCCCCCAGGGATGGGAAATGCTTTCTTT.

This chain links TRBV9 with TRBJ2-1, with D possibly being TRBD2 (6 bases). CDR1 is SGDLS and CDR2 is YYNGEE in the germline V gene. The CDR3 is 15 amino acids. The germline V and J ends were trimmed by 3 bases and 4 bases, with 14 bases remaining between them. CDR3 amino acids: CASSATKGLYNEQFF. The CDR3 coding sequence is TGTGCCAGCAGCGCCACGAAGGGACTTTACAATGAGCAGTTCTTC.

To note about this clonotype: This may come from a read error, since a much larger clone is one base off. This chain connects TRBV3-1 to TRBJ2-1; the D call may be TRBD1 or TRBD2 (6 bases each). Germline CDR1 reads LGHDT; CDR2 reads YNNKEL (reference sequence). This CDR3 is built from 15 residues. Here the CDR3 DNA reads TGTGCCAGAAGCCAAGCCAGGGGACTCTACAATGAGCAGTTCTTC. This codes for CARSQARGLYNEQFF.